One and the same sample provided the 21 T cell receptor beta chains below, sequenced in a study of T cells of healthy individuals (dated by TCRdb to the late 2010s). Library construction relied on 5' RACE. These reads were obtained on an Illumina MiSeq. In TCRdb, the public reads were trimmed at Q25 with fastp and aligned with MiXCR, with productive beta chains retained. CDR3 protein sequences are deduplicated, and each keeps its most common genes and DNA. The sample has 63,000 or so distinct CDR3 sequences on record, around 15% of them singletons. Around 4.6% of the sample is in the top ten clones. These receptors were obtained from a human donor in good health.

This clonotype appeared a few times. The chain employs TRBV11-2 and TRBJ1-1; TRBD1 might be the D (5 bases). V lost 4 bases, J lost 1 base, and 10 bases lay in between. The CDR3 has 14 residues. Germline V lookup: CDR1 SGHAT, CDR2 FQNNGV. CDR3 protein: CASSWGSGNTEAFF. The CDR3 bases are TGTGCCAGCAGCTGGGGGTCTGGGAACACTGAAGCTTTCTTT.

This clonotype showed up many times. The rearrangement links TRBV5-6 to TRBJ2-2; D gene ambiguous. The CDR3 is 13 amino acids. The germline CDR1 and CDR2 sequences are SGHDT and YYEEEE. V lost 7 bases and J 0 bases, leaving 7 bases between the germline ends. The CDR3 DNA follows: TGTGCCAGCGAAAGAACGAACACCGGGGAGCTGTTTTTT. It yields the protein CASERTNTGELFF.

This clonotype was recorded at least ten times. The CDR3: CSAAGRAHEDTQYF. The CDR3 nucleotides are TGCAGTGCTGCGGGGCGGGCACACGAAGATACGCAGTATTTT. The rearrangement uses TRBV20-1 and TRBJ2-3; D perhaps matches TRBD2 (6 bases). Germline V gives CDR1 DFQATT, CDR2 SNEGSKA (reference sequence). The CDR3 loop spans 14 amino acids. Trimming pared 5 bases from V and 5 bases from J, leaving 17 bases between.

This chain uses TRBV3-1 with TRBJ2-7; 7 bases agree with TRBD1. This CDR3 has 14 amino acids. V shed 4 bases and J 4 bases; nucleotides not matched to a gene: 7. The germline V gene encodes CDR1 LGHDT and CDR2 YNNKEL (reference sequence). The CDR3 region is CASSLDRAGYEQYF. In DNA, the CDR3 is TGTGCCAGCAGCCTCGACAGGGCTGGGTACGAGCAGTACTTC.

The chain couples TRBV5-1 to TRBJ1-4; maybe TRBD1 (6 bases). Per the germline V gene, CDR1 is SGHRS and CDR2 is YFSETQ. The CDR3 consists of 17 residues. Trimming cost V 4 bases and J 0 bases, with 16 bases left between them. The DNA of the CDR3 is TGCGCCAGCAGCCAGGGGCAGGGGTTCTCAACTAATGAAAAACTGTTTTTT. Amino acids: CASSQGQGFSTNEKLFF.

The chain employs TRBV27 and TRBJ1-5, with D hard to call. V was shortened by 3 bases and J by 0 bases, with 15 bases between the two germline ends. CDR1 and CDR2 (germline): MNHEY, SMNVEV (reference sequence). The CDR3 is 17 amino acids. This CDR3 is CASSFRGRSDSNQPQHF. Here the CDR3 DNA reads TGTGCCAGCAGTTTTCGGGGTAGGAGTGATAGCAATCAGCCCCAGCATTTT.

This clonotype was observed at least ten times. The V call is TRBV3-1, the J call TRBJ1-3; TRBD1 aligns across 9 bases. Germline V CDR1 and CDR2: LGHDT, YNNKEL (reference sequence). J was trimmed by 6 bases and V by 4 bases; bases with no gene match: 4. The length of the CDR3 is 14 residues. In DNA form, the CDR3 reads TGTGCCAGCAGCCCCACAGGGGGCGTAAACACCATATATTTT. Translating gives CASSPTGGVNTIYF.

This clonotype was seen many times. V is TRBV29-1 and J is TRBJ2-2; D possibly uses TRBD1 or TRBD2 (5 bases each). V dropped 4 bases and J dropped 5 bases, with 17 bases sitting between them. The CDR3 covers 15 residues. Germline V gives CDR1 SQVTM, CDR2 ANQGSEA. The CDR3 protein is CSVVSGREWTGELFF. The CDR3 DNA reads as TGCAGCGTTGTATCGGGCAGGGAGTGGACCGGGGAGCTGTTTTTT.

The chain carries TRBV20-1 and TRBJ2-2, with D possibly called TRBD1 or TRBD2 (5 bases each). Germline V gene sequence: CDR1 DFQATT, CDR2 SNEGSKA (reference sequence). The V and J ends lost 3 bases and 5 bases respectively, with 13 bases between them. The CDR3 runs to 14 residues. The CDR3, as DNA: TGCAGTGCTAGTGAGGGATGGGGGACCGGGGAGCTGTTTTTT. The encoded protein is CSASEGWGTGELFF.

The chain has TRBV7-2 and TRBJ2-1; D gene uncertain. Germline-derived CDR1 and CDR2 are SGHTA and FQGNSA. The CDR3 is made up of 12 amino acids. V lost 5 bases to trimming and J lost 7 bases, with 9 bases between them. The CDR3 DNA sequence: TGTGCCAGCAGCCTTCGAGCAAATGAGCAGTTCTTC. Translating gives CASSLRANEQFF.

At least ten counts were recorded for this clonotype. The chain employs TRBV6-2 or TRBV6-3 and TRBJ2-1, with 12 bases identical to TRBD2. This CDR3 comprises 15 residues. Unmatched junction bases numbered 9, after V lost 6 bases and J lost 9 bases. Germline assignment: CDR1 MNHEY and CDR2 SVGEGT. CDR3 region: CASSLELAGGSEQFF. The CDR3 DNA follows: TGTGCCAGCAGCCTCGAACTAGCGGGAGGTAGTGAGCAGTTCTTC.

The chain uses TRBV4-3 and TRBJ2-1; 10 bases map to TRBD2. Trimming cost V 5 bases and J 3 bases; bases outside gene matches: 4. Germline CDR1 is LGHNA and CDR2 is YSLEER. The CDR3 loop spans 15 amino acids. The DNA for the CDR3 is TGCGCCAGCAGCTACGGACTAGCGGTCTACAATGAGCAGTTCTTC. Translated, it gives CASSYGLAVYNEQFF.

The genes are TRBV2 and TRBJ2-1; D gene unclear. V was pared by 10 bases and J by 9 bases, with 13 bases between. CDR1 and CDR2 (germline): SNHLY, FYNNEI. The CDR3 has 11 amino acids. The CDR3 loop is CATHGVSEQFF. The CDR3 bases are TGTGCCACCCATGGGGTCTCTGAGCAGTTCTTC.

This clonotype has a single count. The rearrangement uses TRBV3-1 and TRBJ1-1; D ambiguous. Trimming took 0 bases from V and 3 from J, leaving 11 bases between them. This CDR3 is built from 15 residues. The germline V gene encodes CDR1 LGHDT and CDR2 YNNKEL (reference sequence). The CDR3 nucleotides read TGTGCCAGCAGCCAAGATCCTGGCAGCTACACTGAAGCTTTCTTT. It translates to CASSQDPGSYTEAFF. Based on the CDR3 plus reference TRBV3-1 and TRBJ1-1, the full variable domain is DTAVSQTPKYLVTQMGNDKSIKCEQNLGHDTMYWYKQDSKKFLKIMFSYNNKELIINETVPNRFSPKSPDKAHLNLHINSLELGDSAVYFCASSQDPGSYTEAFFGQGTRLTVV.

This chain connects TRBV3-1 to TRBJ2-1; no definite D call. The germline V gene has CDR1 LGHDT and CDR2 YNNKEL (reference sequence). The CDR3 length is 14 residues. Trimming pared 0 bases from V and 5 bases from J, leaving 8 bases between. The CDR3 is CASSQEHPHNEQFF. Here the CDR3 DNA reads TGTGCCAGCAGCCAAGAACACCCCCACAATGAGCAGTTCTTC.

This clonotype was counted at least ten times. The chain recombines TRBV10-3 with TRBJ1-3, with TRBD1 identical over 10 bases. The germline CDR1 and CDR2 sequences are ENHRY and SYGVKD. The CDR3 consists of 15 residues. V dropped 6 bases and J dropped 0; count of bases not matched to a gene: 2. As DNA, the CDR3 is TGTGCCATCAGAGGGACAGGGGACTCTGGAAACACCATATATTTT. Its protein product is CAIRGTGDSGNTIYF.

This clonotype was found many times. V and J are TRBV7-3 and TRBJ2-7; 7 bases match TRBD2. The V gene's germline CDR1 is SGHTA and CDR2 FQGTGA. Trimming cost V 5 bases and J 6 bases; bases outside gene matches: 7. This CDR3 contains 13 residues. CDR3 residues: CASSLSREGEQYF. For the CDR3, the DNA is TGTGCCAGCAGCCTATCAAGGGAGGGCGAGCAGTACTTC.

Only a few counts were recorded for this clonotype. CDR3 sequence: CSANLGGVSYEQYF. In nucleotides, the CDR3 is TGCAGTGCCAACTTGGGGGGTGTCTCCTACGAGCAGTACTTC. The genes are TRBV20-1 and TRBJ2-7; perhaps TRBD2 as D (6 bases). Per the germline V gene, CDR1 is DFQATT and CDR2 is SNEGSKA (reference sequence). This CDR3 comprises 14 residues. V gave up 6 bases and J gave up 0 bases, with 15 bases separating them.

The table lists this clonotype with a few counts. The J gene is TRBJ2-7, the V gene TRBV28, with D uncertain. With 3 bases removed from V and 0 bases from J, the gap between germline ends came to 6 bases. Germline V CDR1 and CDR2: MDHEN, SYDVKM. The CDR3 sequence is 13 residues long. CDR3 DNA sequence: TGTGCCAGCAGTTTGCAGAACTCCTACGAGCAGTACTTC. Amino acids: CASSLQNSYEQYF.

This clonotype was seen a few times. The chain combines TRBV5-4 with TRBJ1-1; TRBD1 might be the D (5 bases). CDR1 SGHNT and CDR2 YYREEE come from the germline V gene (reference sequence). Trimming cost V 4 bases and J 6 bases, with 19 bases left between them. This CDR3 spans 15 amino acids. DNA for the CDR3: TGTGCCAGCAGCCCTGACTTAGCGGGGCTGTCTGAAGCTTTCTTT. Translating gives CASSPDLAGLSEAFF.

This clonotype was recorded at least ten times. This rearrangement joins TRBV15 to TRBJ2-1, with D possibly matching TRBD1 (6 bases). V was clipped by 3 bases and J by 8 bases, with 14 bases between them. From germline, CDR1 is LNHNV and CDR2 YYDKDF (reference sequence). This CDR3 is 14 amino acids long. The chain's CDR3 is CATSREQGWYEQFF. The CDR3, as DNA: TGTGCCACCAGCAGGGAACAGGGTTGGTATGAGCAGTTCTTC. Full variable domain (outside the CDR3, taken from reference TRBV15 and TRBJ2-1): DAMVIQNPRYQVTQFGKPVTLSCSQTLNHNVMYWYQQKSSQAPKLLFHYYDKDFNNEADTPDNFQSRRPNTSFCFLDIRSPGLGDTAMYLCATSREQGWYEQFFGPGTRLTVL.